These 32 T cell receptor beta chains came from one sample sequenced in a study of graft-versus-host responses after intestinal transplantation. These TCRs are of unknown antigen specificity. The method was immunoSEQ multiplex PCR; TCRdb's version includes in-frame clones alone and lacks a portion of them. The sample has roughly 25,000 clones; approximately 82% are singletons. The sequencing here drew on unstimulated CD8+ T cells sorted from spleen or lymph node cells, taken before transplant. The receptors come from a human donor who was the organ donor for an intestinal transplant.

This sequence joins TRBV10-3 and TRBJ2-3; 8 bases line up with TRBD2. The V gene end was trimmed by 5 bases and the J gene end by 3 bases; junction bases not matched to a gene: 4. Per the germline V gene, CDR1 is ENHRY and CDR2 is SYGVKD. The CDR3 runs 14 residues. The DNA of the CDR3 is TGTGCCATCAGTAGCGGGAGAGAGACAGATACGCAGTATTTT. Protein sequence: CAISSGRETDTQYF.

The rearrangement joins TRBV5-1 to TRBJ2-7; D is uncertain. Germline lookup yields CDR1 SGHRS and CDR2 YFSETQ. The CDR3 runs to 13 residues. V was shortened by 4 bases and J by 2 bases, with 10 bases between the two germline ends. CDR3 sequence (DNA): TGCGCCAGCAGCCTGGACGGTCCCTACGAGCAGTACTTC. Translation: CASSLDGPYEQYF.

The table lists this clone with a few counts. V and J are TRBV27 and TRBJ2-3; 7 bases match TRBD2. CDR1 is MNHEY, CDR2 SMNVEV, per germline (reference sequence). V gave up 6 bases and J gave up 2 bases; unmatched junction bases: 17. The CDR3 contains 18 residues. The CDR3 is CASSRLLASGPFTDTQYF. The DNA for the CDR3 is TGTGCCAGCAGCCGCCTCTTGGCTAGCGGACCATTCACAGATACGCAGTATTTT.

The chain recombines TRBV4-3 with TRBJ1-2; D is undetermined. Germline V gives CDR1 LGHNA, CDR2 YSLEER. The V and J ends lost 0 bases and 7 bases respectively, with 18 bases between them. The CDR3 contains 16 residues. The CDR3, as DNA: TGCGCCAGCAGCCAAGAGAGAAAGGCCTCCTGGAGTGGCTACACCTTC. The encoded protein is CASSQERKASWSGYTF.

The chain carries TRBV27 and TRBJ1-1; 7 bases agree with TRBD1. The CDR3 consists of 14 residues. The V gene's germline CDR1 is MNHEY and CDR2 SMNVEV (reference sequence). The V and J ends lost 5 bases and 1 base, in that order; junction bases with no gene match: 4. CDR3 sequence reads: CASSLRQGNTEAFF. CDR3 in DNA: TGTGCCAGCAGTCTGAGACAGGGGAACACTGAAGCTTTCTTT.

The J gene is TRBJ2-7, the V gene TRBV11-2; no definite D call. V shed 3 bases and J shed 2 bases, with 8 bases lying between them. The CDR3 runs to 13 residues. Germline V lookup: CDR1 SGHAT, CDR2 FQNNGV. This CDR3 reads CASSFGDAYEQYF. CDR3 bases: TGTGCCAGCAGCTTTGGAGACGCCTACGAGCAGTACTTC.

The rearrangement links TRBV10-3 to TRBJ1-5; possibly TRBD1 for D (5 bases). CDR1 is ENHRY, CDR2 SYGVKD, per germline. This CDR3 spans 14 amino acids. The ends were cut back, 0 bases at V and 3 bases at J, with 6 bases in the middle. The CDR3 coding sequence is TGTGCCATCAGTGAGTCGGGGGACAATCAGCCCCAGCATTTT. Its translation: CAISESGDNQPQHF.

This chain connects TRBV5-1 to TRBJ2-1, with TRBD2 matching over 12 bases. Germline V CDR1 and CDR2: SGHRS, YFSETQ. J was trimmed by 6 bases and V by 4 bases; bases with no gene match: 5. CDR3 length: 15 amino acids. The CDR3 bases are TGCGCCAGCAGCCCGGGACTAGCGGGTGTCAATGAGCAGTTCTTC. The encoded protein is CASSPGLAGVNEQFF.

There are a few counts of this clone. This chain joins TRBV7-9 and TRBJ2-7, with 7 bases that match TRBD2. Germline values: CDR1 SEHNR, CDR2 FQNEAQ (reference sequence). The junction had 19 bases not matched to a gene; V was cut back by 5 bases and J by 3 bases. The CDR3 extends over 18 amino acids. In DNA, the CDR3 is TGTGCCAGCAGCCACCGGAAGGAGGTAGCGGGCATACACTACGAGCAGTACTTC. Its protein is CASSHRKEVAGIHYEQYF.

This rearrangement joins TRBV15 to TRBJ2-1; TRBD1 might be the D (6 bases). The germline CDR1 and CDR2 sequences are LNHNV and YYDKDF (reference sequence). V was clipped by 5 bases and J by 8 bases, with 13 bases between them. The CDR3 has 13 residues. Here the CDR3 reads CATSQTQGYEQFF. Here the CDR3 DNA reads TGTGCCACCAGCCAAACCCAGGGGTATGAGCAGTTCTTC.

This chain connects TRBV7-9 to TRBJ1-2; TRBD1 is a possible D gene (6 bases). Trimming pared 1 base from V and 5 bases from J, leaving 11 bases between. This CDR3 region has 14 residues. CDR1 and CDR2 (germline): SEHNR, FQNEAQ (reference sequence). The chain's CDR3 is CASSLGTGKYGYTF. The CDR3 nucleotides read TGTGCCAGCAGCTTAGGTACAGGGAAGTATGGCTACACCTTC.

This clone was seen a few times. V gene TRBV5-4 combines with J gene TRBJ2-3, with D possibly TRBD2 on 6 matching bases. The CDR3 is made up of 16 amino acids. V lost 7 bases, J lost 0 bases, and 18 bases lay in between. CDR1 is SGHNT and CDR2 is YYREEE in the germline V gene (reference sequence). CDR3 protein: CASGELGAGSTDTQYF. The CDR3, as DNA: TGTGCCAGCGGGGAGCTTGGTGCGGGGAGCACAGATACGCAGTATTTT.

The V gene is TRBV11-2, the J gene TRBJ2-1, with 8 bases fitting TRBD2. The CDR3 has 15 residues. Germline V gene lookup returns CDR1 SGHAT and CDR2 FQNNGV. J gave up 4 bases and V 1 base, and 3 bases lay outside the gene matches. CDR3 DNA sequence: TGTGCCAGCAGCTTAGGAGCGGGGGCTTACAATGAGCAGTTCTTC. This encodes CASSLGAGAYNEQFF.

The chain combines TRBV5-6 with TRBJ2-1; D is possibly TRBD1 (6 bases). The CDR3 loop spans 15 amino acids. Germline V gene lookup returns CDR1 SGHDT and CDR2 YYEEEE. The V end lost 1 base, the J end lost 8 bases, and 16 bases lay between the germline ends. The CDR3 nucleotides read TGTGCCAGCAGCTTGTCCGTTGGGGCAGGGGATGAGCAGTTCTTC. Protein product: CASSLSVGAGDEQFF.

This chain links TRBV4-2 with TRBJ2-7, with unresolved D. Trimming stripped 5 bases from V and 4 bases from J, with 15 bases between. The CDR3 is 14 amino acids. Germline assignment: CDR1 LGHNA and CDR2 YNFKEQ. The CDR3 here is CASSEGALTYEQYF. As DNA, the CDR3 is TGTGCCAGCAGCGAAGGTGCCCTCACTTACGAGCAGTACTTC.

This clone occurred once. This chain joins TRBV5-4 and TRBJ1-1, with D hard to call. Germline CDR1 reads SGHNT; CDR2 reads YYREEE (reference sequence). This CDR3 is 14 amino acids long. V lost 4 bases, J lost 1 base, and 11 bases lay in between. CDR3 nucleotides: TGTGCCAGCAGCGTCGGACTGAAGAACACTGAAGCTTTCTTT. This gives the protein CASSVGLKNTEAFF.

V usage is TRBV21-1 and J usage is TRBJ1-6; the D segment call TRBD1 is taken from the table without a DNA check. TRBV21-1 is a pseudogene segment. The length of the CDR3 is 15 residues. In DNA form, the CDR3 reads TGTGCCAGCAGCAAAGGGGGCGGCCTGGGGTCACCCCTCCACTTT. Translated: CASSKGGGLGSPLHF.

The V and J genes are TRBV9 and TRBJ2-3, with TRBD2 identical over 7 bases. The CDR3 spans 16 residues. The V gene end was trimmed by 0 bases and the J gene end by 2 bases; junction bases not matched to a gene: 6. Looked up from germline, CDR1 is SGDLS and CDR2 is YYNGEE. The CDR3 protein is CASSVGGGGATDTQYF. CDR3 bases: TGTGCCAGCAGCGTAGGTGGCGGGGGAGCCACAGATACGCAGTATTTT.

The chain carries TRBV9 and TRBJ2-1; 11 positions match TRBD1. CDR3 length: 18 residues. Germline V gene lookup returns CDR1 SGDLS and CDR2 YYNGEE. With V trimmed by 2 bases and J by 9 bases, 16 bases remained unmatched. Here the CDR3 DNA reads TGTGCCAGCAGCGTCGGAGTGGGGACAGGGGGATTTGGAAGTGAGCAGTTCTTC. It translates to CASSVGVGTGGFGSEQFF.

The chain employs TRBV9 and TRBJ2-3; 10 nucleotides align to TRBD2. V lost 3 bases and J lost 6; bases outside the gene matches: 7. Germline values: CDR1 SGDLS, CDR2 YYNGEE. The CDR3 totals 15 residues. The CDR3 DNA follows: TGTGCCAGCAGCGGATCTAGCGGGAGCCGGGATACGCAGTATTTT. This gives the protein CASSGSSGSRDTQYF.

V is TRBV5-4 and J is TRBJ2-7; D is perhaps TRBD2 (6 bases). The germline V and J ends were trimmed by 4 bases and 1 base, with 18 bases remaining between them. CDR1 SGHNT and CDR2 YYREEE come from the germline V gene (reference sequence). This CDR3 spans 16 amino acids. The CDR3 region is CASSPKVASVSYEQYF. In DNA, the CDR3 is TGTGCCAGCAGCCCAAAGGTGGCTAGCGTTTCCTACGAGCAGTACTTC.

This chain joins TRBV4-3 and TRBJ1-2; D is uncertain. The V end lost 0 bases, the J end lost 2 bases, and 1 base lay between the germline ends. The germline gives CDR1 LGHNA, CDR2 YSLEER. CDR3 length: 12 amino acids. The CDR3 bases are TGCGCCAGCAGCCAAGAAAACTATGGCTACACCTTC. Translated: CASSQENYGYTF.

This chain uses TRBV5-4 with TRBJ2-3; 8 bases align to TRBD2. Germline assignment: CDR1 SGHNT and CDR2 YYREEE (reference sequence). CDR3 length equals 16 residues. Germline trimming cut 4 bases from V and 2 bases from J; bases unmatched to any gene: 9. CDR3 coding DNA: TGTGCCAGCAGCGATACTAGCGGACGCTACACAGATACGCAGTATTTT. It encodes CASSDTSGRYTDTQYF.

The rearrangement uses TRBV30 and TRBJ1-3; D is possibly TRBD1 (6 bases). The CDR3 has 14 residues. Between the trimmed V and J ends, which lost 2 bases and 2 bases, there was a span of 10 bases. The germline V gene encodes CDR1 GTSNPN and CDR2 SVGIG (reference sequence). The CDR3 here is CAWSIGGAGNTIYF. CDR3 nucleotides: TGTGCCTGGAGTATAGGGGGTGCTGGAAACACCATATATTTT.

This clone appeared a single time. The chain is built from TRBV27 and TRBJ2-3; no clear D. The V end was cut by 3 bases, the J end by 4 bases, with 11 bases between. The CDR3 has 14 amino acids. The germline V gene has CDR1 MNHEY and CDR2 SMNVEV (reference sequence). This CDR3 is CASSFRWPPDTQYF. The CDR3 coding sequence is TGTGCCAGCAGTTTTCGGTGGCCGCCAGATACGCAGTATTTT.

V and J are TRBV27 and TRBJ2-7; 10 bases agree with TRBD2. V trimming: 2 bases; J trimming: 4 bases; junction bases outside the gene matches: 5. Per germline, CDR1 MNHEY and CDR2 SMNVEV (reference sequence). The CDR3 extends over 15 amino acids. In DNA, the CDR3 is TGTGCCAGCAGTTTAGACGTACTAGCGGGGTACGAGCAGTACTTC. Translating it yields CASSLDVLAGYEQYF.

V gene TRBV9 combines with J gene TRBJ2-3; D is unresolved. The germline V gene has CDR1 SGDLS and CDR2 YYNGEE. This CDR3 spans 13 amino acids. Between the trimmed V and J ends, which lost 3 bases and 5 bases, there was a span of 10 bases. The CDR3: CASSGLELDTQYF. CDR3 DNA: TGTGCCAGCAGCGGCCTAGAGTTAGATACGCAGTATTTT.

The chain carries TRBV30 and TRBJ2-1, with D hard to call. The CDR3 is 15 residues long. The germline V gene has CDR1 GTSNPN and CDR2 SVGIG (reference sequence). Trimming took 2 bases from V and 2 from J, leaving 13 bases between them. The CDR3 coding sequence is TGTGCCTGGAGTATCGGAAACTCCCCCTACAATGAGCAGTTCTTC. This sequence encodes CAWSIGNSPYNEQFF.

The chain couples TRBV27 to TRBJ2-5; TRBD2 matches at 10 bases. J gave up 5 bases and V 0 bases, and 6 bases lay outside the gene matches. Germline CDR1 is MNHEY and CDR2 is SMNVEV (reference sequence). This CDR3 region has 16 residues. The CDR3 reads CASSLSLAGIGETQYF. CDR3 sequence (DNA): TGTGCCAGCAGTTTATCACTAGCGGGGATCGGGGAGACCCAGTACTTC.

This clone came up once. This chain links TRBV11-1 with TRBJ2-1, with D unclear. This CDR3 is 15 amino acids long. The germline CDR1 and CDR2 sequences are SGHAT and FQDESV (reference sequence). The V end lost 0 bases, the J end lost 8 bases, and 14 bases lay between the germline ends. The CDR3 protein is CASSLANRFIDEQFF. The CDR3 region has the DNA TGTGCCAGCAGCTTAGCGAATAGGTTTATAGATGAGCAGTTCTTC.

The V gene is TRBV19, the J gene TRBJ1-6; no clear D gene. CDR1 LNHDA and CDR2 SQIVND come from the germline V gene (reference sequence). V was pared by 6 bases and J by 6 bases, with 21 bases between. CDR3 length: 17 residues. The CDR3 nucleotides are TGTGCCAGTAGACGAGGAGTGGGGAGGAGAGGTAATTCACCCCTCCACTTT. Amino acids: CASRRGVGRRGNSPLHF. The full variable domain, completed using reference TRBV19 and TRBJ1-6, is DGGITQSPKYLFRKEGQNVTLSCEQNLNHDAMYWYRQDPGQGLRLIYYSQIVNDFQKGDIAEGYSVSREKKESFPLTVTSAQKNPTAFYLCASRRGVGRRGNSPLHFGNGTRLTVT.

The rearrangement uses TRBV29-1 and TRBJ1-2; weak D call: TRBD1 (5 bases). The germline V gene encodes CDR1 SQVTM and CDR2 ANQGSEA. Trimming cost V 4 bases and J 8 bases, with 14 bases left between them. The CDR3 has 12 amino acids. Here the CDR3 reads CSVVGGELGYTF. The CDR3 nucleotides are TGCAGCGTTGTGGGAGGGGAGTTAGGCTACACCTTC.